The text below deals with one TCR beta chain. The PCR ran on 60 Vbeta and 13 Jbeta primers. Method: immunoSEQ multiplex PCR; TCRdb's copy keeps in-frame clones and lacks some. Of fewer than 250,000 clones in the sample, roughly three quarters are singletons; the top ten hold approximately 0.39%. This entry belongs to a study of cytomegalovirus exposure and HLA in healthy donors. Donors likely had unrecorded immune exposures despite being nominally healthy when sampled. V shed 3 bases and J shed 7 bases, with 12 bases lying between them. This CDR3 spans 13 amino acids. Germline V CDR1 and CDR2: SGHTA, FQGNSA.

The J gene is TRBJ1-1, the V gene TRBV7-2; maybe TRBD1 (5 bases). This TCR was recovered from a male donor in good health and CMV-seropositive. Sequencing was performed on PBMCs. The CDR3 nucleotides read TGTGCCAGCAGCTTGGAAGTTAGGGGTGAAGCTTTCTTT. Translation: CASSLEVRGEAFF.